The 9 T cell receptor beta chains listed next were all sequenced from one sample in a study of blood T cell repertoires in COVID-19. Libraries were prepared by immunoSEQ multiplex PCR; TCRdb keeps only in-frame clonotypes and omits some of them. The sample records roughly 180,000 clones, roughly 79% being singletons. Source material: peripheral blood. All receptors come from a woman in her forties with COVID-19, enrolled during active disease.

The V and J genes are TRBV27 and TRBJ2-1, with 10 nucleotides matching TRBD2. J lost 7 bases, V lost 4 bases, and 7 bases had no gene match. Germline CDR1 and CDR2: MNHEY and SMNVEV (reference sequence). The CDR3 consists of 15 residues. The CDR3: CASSSPGLATNEQFF. CDR3 coding DNA: TGTGCCAGCAGTTCTCCGGGACTAGCGACGAATGAGCAGTTCTTC.

The chain has TRBV11-3 and TRBJ2-1; 8 positions agree with TRBD2. CDR1 and CDR2 from the germline V gene are SGHNT and YENEEA. The CDR3 totals 14 residues. Losses at the gene ends were 5 bases for V and 4 bases for J; bases not matched to a gene: 4. CDR3 loop: CASSRGGSYNEQFF. The CDR3 DNA is TGTGCCAGCAGCCGGGGGGGTTCATACAATGAGCAGTTCTTC.

Only one count was recorded for this clone. The rearrangement uses TRBV2 and TRBJ2-1; tentatively, D is TRBD1 (6 bases). The CDR3 runs 14 residues. CDR1 and CDR2 from the germline V gene are SNHLY and FYNNEI. V was trimmed by 8 bases and J by 7 bases, leaving 18 bases between them. Written as DNA, the CDR3 is TGTGCCAGCGCGGGTAAGGGGGATAGAAATGAGCAGTTCTTC. Protein sequence: CASAGKGDRNEQFF.

In its sample, this clone was seen a few times. J is TRBJ2-7 and V is TRBV18; D uncertain. CDR1 KGHSH and CDR2 LQKENI come from the germline V gene. The CDR3 runs 13 residues. The ends were cut back, 5 bases at V and 6 bases at J, with 14 bases in the middle. CDR3 bases: TGTGCCAGCTCAACGCAGGTCTCTGGCGAGCAGTACTTC. This codes for CASSTQVSGEQYF.

With regard to this clone: Within the sample, other DNA sequences also encode this same CDR3. The rearrangement uses TRBV3-1 (or the pseudogene TRBV3-2) and TRBJ1-2, with a possible D match to TRBD1 (5 bases). Looked up from germline, CDR1 is LGHDT and CDR2 is YNNKEL (reference sequence). This CDR3 has 13 amino acids. V shed 1 base and J shed 5 bases, with 8 bases lying between them. The CDR3 bases are TGTGCCAGCAGCCAAGCAGGGAATTATGGCTACACCTTC. It specifies CASSQAGNYGYTF.

The chain carries TRBV6-5 and TRBJ2-2; TRBD2 matches 7 bases. Germline values: CDR1 MNHEY, CDR2 SVGAGI. V was clipped by 7 bases and J by 8 bases; unmatched bases: 7. The CDR3 contains 13 residues. CDR3: CASTAGVLGELFF. CDR3 DNA: TGTGCCAGCACGGCGGGGGTGTTGGGGGAGCTGTTTTTT.

This chain joins TRBV7-9 and TRBJ2-1, with D possibly being TRBD2 (6 bases). Trimming left V 5 bases short and J 6 bases short, with 17 bases between. Germline V gene data show CDR1 as SEHNR and CDR2 as FQNEAQ (reference sequence). CDR3 length: 15 amino acids. Here the CDR3 DNA reads TGTGCCAGCAGCCCTTCACTACCCGGGGGCAATGAGCAGTTCTTC. Its protein is CASSPSLPGGNEQFF.

The J gene is TRBJ2-1, the V gene TRBV12-2; the table's D call of TRBD1 was not tested on the DNA. TRBV12-2 is a listed pseudogene. The CDR3 consists of 16 residues. DNA of the CDR3: TGTGCAAGTCGCTTTCCCGACAGGGGCCCCTACAATGAGCAGTTCTTC. Its protein product is CASRFPDRGPYNEQFF.

The V call is TRBV4-1, the J call TRBJ1-1; 7 bases line up with TRBD1. This CDR3 contains 13 residues. The V gene end was trimmed by 1 base and the J gene end by 10 bases; junction bases not matched to a gene: 6. The germline CDR1 and CDR2 sequences are MGHRA and YSYEKL. The CDR3 coding sequence is TGCGCCAGCAGCCAAGGACGACAGGGAGGAGCTTTCTTT. Residues: CASSQGRQGGAFF.